This paragraph covers one TCR beta chain sequence. Its matching antigen is unknown. These data are taken from a study of CD8+ T cells in alopecia areata. Extraction and reverse transcription of RNA yielded cDNA as the sequencing template. Clones were read by immunoSEQ multiplex PCR, and TCRdb kept only the in-frame ones, dropping some. The sample holds about 140,000 clones, around 87% seen once. Study-level points and caveats: Elevated clonality characterized lesional scalp relative to normal scalp, particularly in alopecia totalis/universalis.

Treatment meaning: oral pan-JAK inhibitor, 5-10 mg twice daily. PBMC-derived CD4+ and CD8+ T cells were sorted. Trimming took off 5 bases at V and 5 bases at J, with 3 bases between the two ends. The CDR3 is 11 amino acids. Per germline, CDR1 SGHAT and CDR2 FQNNGV. The chain has TRBV11-2 and TRBJ2-2, with D unresolved. The specimen was CD8+ T cells sorted from blood, collected at week 4, from a patient treated with tofacitinib. This TCR was sampled from a human donor with alopecia areata. CDR3 in amino acids: CASSETGELFF. The DNA for the CDR3 is TGTGCCAGCAGCGAGACCGGGGAGCTGTTTTTT.